This TCR beta chain was recorded in a study of shared clonotypes between healthy human individuals. Findings of the study overall: Generation of non-shared clonotypes was less probable than generation of clonotypes shared by all four donors.

The CDR3 covers 14 residues. Trimming removed 0 bases from V and 5 bases from J, with 8 bases in between. Germline values: CDR1 SGDLS, CDR2 YYNGEE. Notes on this clone: As yet, its antigen is unknown. Other DNA sequences from this sample encode an identical CDR3 as well.

TCRdb's table, derived via immunoSEQ multiplex PCR, lists solely in-frame clones and lacks some. This sample carries over a million clones, 96% of them seen once, and the ten largest clones take more than 0.9%. Sequencing used naive CD4+ T cells sorted from blood. As for subset: CD45RA+ positively selected. The receptor's source is a man aged 25-45 years in good health. The chain has TRBV9 and TRBJ2-2; D may match TRBD1 or TRBD2 (5 bases each). The CDR3 coding sequence is TGTGCCAGCAGCGTAGCGGGACGAACCGGGGAGCTGTTTTTT. This sequence encodes CASSVAGRTGELFF.